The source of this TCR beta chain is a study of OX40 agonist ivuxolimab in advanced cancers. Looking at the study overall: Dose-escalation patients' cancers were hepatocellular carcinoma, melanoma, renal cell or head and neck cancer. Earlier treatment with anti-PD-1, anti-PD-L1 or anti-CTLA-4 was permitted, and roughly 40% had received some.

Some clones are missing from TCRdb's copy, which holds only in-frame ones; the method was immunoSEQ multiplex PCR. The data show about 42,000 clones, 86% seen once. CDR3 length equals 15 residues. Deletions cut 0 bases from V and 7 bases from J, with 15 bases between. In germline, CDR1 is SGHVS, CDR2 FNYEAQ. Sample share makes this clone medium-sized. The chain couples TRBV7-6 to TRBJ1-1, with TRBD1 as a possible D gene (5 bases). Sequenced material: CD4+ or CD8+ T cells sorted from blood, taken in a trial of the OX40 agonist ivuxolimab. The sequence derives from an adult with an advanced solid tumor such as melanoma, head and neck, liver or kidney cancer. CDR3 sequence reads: CASSLASSGSSEAFF. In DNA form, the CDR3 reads TGTGCCAGCAGCTTAGCGAGTTCAGGGTCGAGTGAAGCTTTCTTT.